A single sample is the source of the 19 T cell receptor beta chains below, sequenced in a study of shared clonotypes between healthy human individuals. Repertoires were generated with immunoSEQ multiplex PCR, while TCRdb's copy carries only in-frame clones and drops some. The sample carries approximately 1.4 million clones, about 98% recorded once. Sequenced material: naive CD4+ T cells sorted from blood. Subset denoted: CD45RA+ positively selected. The receptor set was obtained from a man aged 25 to 40 in good health.

This chain joins TRBV19 and TRBJ1-4, with 8 bases fitting TRBD1. The CDR3 contains 14 residues. With V trimmed by 6 bases and J by 8 bases, 8 bases remained unmatched. Germline loops: CDR1 LNHDA, CDR2 SQIVND (reference sequence). In DNA form, the CDR3 reads TGTGCCAGTAGCGCTCCTGGACAGGGCGAAAAACTGTTTTTT. Protein product: CASSAPGQGEKLFF.

CDR3 nucleotides: TGTGCCAGCAGCCCCGCGATAGCGGGAGATCGGACCCAGTACTTC. Translating gives CASSPAIAGDRTQYF. The chain carries TRBV27 and TRBJ2-5; 9 bases are a match to TRBD2. Germline lookup yields CDR1 MNHEY and CDR2 SMNVEV (reference sequence). This CDR3 is 15 amino acids long. V trimming: 6 bases; J trimming: 7 bases; junction bases outside the gene matches: 12.

The V call is TRBV30, the J call TRBJ2-7, with a tentative D call TRBD2 (7 bases). This CDR3 spans 16 amino acids. The germline gives CDR1 GTSNPN, CDR2 SVGIG (reference sequence). V gave up 0 bases and J gave up 2 bases, with 17 bases separating them. CDR3 sequence: CAWSVQRGEGPYEQYF. DNA of the CDR3: TGTGCCTGGAGTGTACAAAGGGGGGAGGGACCCTACGAGCAGTACTTC.

The CDR3 DNA follows: TGTGCCACCAGCGCTGGAGGACTCATCAAGGTGGAGACCCAGTACTTC. It specifies CATSAGGLIKVETQYF. This sequence joins TRBV15 and TRBJ2-5, with D tentatively TRBD2 (5 bases). V was trimmed by 5 bases and J by 5 bases, leaving 21 bases between them. This CDR3 is built from 16 residues. Germline lookup yields CDR1 LNHNV and CDR2 YYDKDF (reference sequence).

This chain uses TRBV27 with TRBJ2-7, with D perhaps matching TRBD1 (5 bases). Germline lookup yields CDR1 MNHEY and CDR2 SMNVEV (reference sequence). This CDR3 contains 14 residues. Trimming cost V 3 bases and J 2 bases, with 11 bases left between them. The CDR3 bases are TGTGCCAGCAGTTTCCTTCCAGGGACCTACGAGCAGTACTTC. Protein sequence: CASSFLPGTYEQYF.

This clone was detected once. The V gene is TRBV11-2, the J gene TRBJ2-2; tentatively, D is TRBD2 (6 bases). Germline CDR1 is SGHAT and CDR2 is FQNNGV. V was pared by 7 bases and J by 1 base, with 13 bases between. The CDR3 runs 15 residues. CDR3 protein: CASNLLAWNTGELFF. DNA for the CDR3: TGTGCCAGCAACCTCCTAGCGTGGAACACCGGGGAGCTGTTTTTT.

V usage is TRBV15 and J usage is TRBJ2-5; 11 bases are shared with TRBD2. The junction had 5 bases not matched to a gene; V was cut back by 0 bases and J by 5 bases. The CDR3 has 16 amino acids. Germline assignment: CDR1 LNHNV and CDR2 YYDKDF (reference sequence). DNA of the CDR3: TGTGCCACCAGCAGAGATAGCGGGAGGGCCGAGGAGACCCAGTACTTC. Encoded protein: CATSRDSGRAEETQYF.

V gene TRBV30 combines with J gene TRBJ2-2; TRBD2 aligns across 12 bases. This CDR3 region has 14 residues. V was clipped by 2 bases and J by 6 bases; unmatched bases: 1. Germline assignment: CDR1 GTSNPN and CDR2 SVGIG (reference sequence). The CDR3 here is CAWSRLAGAGELFF. The CDR3 DNA is TGTGCCTGGAGTAGACTAGCGGGAGCCGGGGAGCTGTTTTTT. Full variable domain (missing parts from reference TRBV30 and TRBJ2-2): SQTIHQWPATLVQPVGSPLSLECTVEGTSNPNLYWYRQAAGRGLQLLFYSVGIGQISSEVPQNLSASRPQDRQFILSSKKLLLSDSGFYLCAWSRLAGAGELFFGEGSRLTVL.

V gene TRBV2 combines with J gene TRBJ2-7, with 10 positions matching TRBD1. CDR1 and CDR2 (germline): SNHLY, FYNNEI. The CDR3 is made up of 15 amino acids. V trimming: 6 bases; J trimming: 0 bases; junction bases outside the gene matches: 5. The CDR3 nucleotides are TGTGCCAGCAGCCAGACAGGGGGCCCCTCCTACGAGCAGTACTTC. It yields the protein CASSQTGGPSYEQYF.

This chain joins TRBV6-5 and TRBJ2-2; the D gene is possibly TRBD1 (5 bases). This CDR3 is 15 amino acids long. The germline V gene encodes CDR1 MNHEY and CDR2 SVGAGI. V gave up 2 bases and J gave up 4 bases, with 11 bases separating them. DNA of the CDR3: TGTGCCAGCAGTTACGGTGGGGCCTTCACCGGGGAGCTGTTTTTT. Translated, it gives CASSYGGAFTGELFF.

CDR3 sequence: CASSGRQGRIRQETQYF. CDR3 sequence (DNA): TGTGCCAGCAGCGGACGACAGGGAAGGATAAGGCAAGAGACCCAGTACTTC. The chain uses TRBV7-8 and TRBJ2-5, with 7 nucleotides matching TRBD1. Germline-derived CDR1 and CDR2 are SGHVS and FQNEAQ. The trim removed 5 bases at V and 2 bases at J, leaving 14 bases unmatched. The CDR3 length is 17 residues. The variable domain in full, completed from reference TRBV7-8 and TRBJ2-5, reads GAGVSQSPRYKVAKRGQDVALRCDPISGHVSLFWYQQALGQGPEFLTYFQNEAQLDKSGLPSDRFFAERPEGSVSTLKIQRTQQEDSAVYLCASSGRQGRIRQETQYFGPGTRLLVL.

This chain connects TRBV10-3 to TRBJ2-7; D gene unclear. Between the trimmed V and J ends, which lost 3 bases and 4 bases, there was a span of 10 bases. This CDR3 region has 13 residues. CDR1 and CDR2 from the germline V gene are ENHRY and SYGVKD. The CDR3 loop is CAISEGQQYEQYF. The CDR3 coding sequence is TGTGCCATCAGTGAAGGGCAGCAATACGAGCAGTACTTC.

The rearrangement joins TRBV5-1 to TRBJ2-7; D is ambiguous. This CDR3 is built from 15 residues. Germline lookup yields CDR1 SGHRS and CDR2 YFSETQ. V lost 0 bases and J 2 bases, leaving 12 bases between the germline ends. CDR3 DNA: TGCGCCAGCAGCTTGGGGCCTTATAGAGCCTACGAGCAGTACTTC. Encoded protein: CASSLGPYRAYEQYF. The full variable domain, completed using reference TRBV5-1 and TRBJ2-7, is KAGVTQTPRYLIKTRGQQVTLSCSPISGHRSVSWYQQTPGQGLQFLFEYFSETQRNKGNFPGRFSGRQFSNSRSEMNVSTLELGDSALYLCASSLGPYRAYEQYFGPGTRLTVT.

The chain carries TRBV28 and TRBJ2-1; tentatively, D is TRBD1 or TRBD2 (6 bases each). The ends were cut back, 3 bases at V and 2 bases at J, with 32 bases in the middle. Germline V gene lookup returns CDR1 MDHEN and CDR2 SYDVKM. CDR3 size: 22 residues. This chain's CDR3 is CASSFPTSRGGGGLSTYNEQFF. The CDR3 bases are TGTGCCAGCAGTTTTCCCACTTCCCGTGGCGGAGGGGGGTTGAGCACCTACAATGAGCAGTTCTTC.

In this sample, this clone turned up once. The chain carries TRBV10-2 and TRBJ1-3, with D tentatively TRBD1 (6 bases). This CDR3 comprises 15 residues. V lost 4 bases and J lost 0, with 10 bases in between. CDR1 is WSHSY, CDR2 SAAADI, per germline. DNA of the CDR3: TGCGCCAGCAGTGGCACAGGGAGCTCTGGAAACACCATATATTTT. This encodes CASSGTGSSGNTIYF.

The chain is built from TRBV7-6 and TRBJ2-2; D possibly corresponds to TRBD1 (5 bases). Germline assignment: CDR1 SGHVS and CDR2 FNYEAQ. The CDR3 runs 14 residues. Trimming took 8 bases from V and 0 from J, leaving 10 bases between them. The CDR3 loop is CASGTGSNTGELFF. CDR3 coding DNA: TGTGCCAGCGGCACAGGTTCGAACACCGGGGAGCTGTTTTTT. The entire variable domain, with the rest obtained from reference TRBV7-6 and TRBJ2-2, is as follows: GAGVSQSPRYKVTKRGQDVALRCDPISGHVSLYWYRQALGQGPEFLTYFNYEAQQDKSGLPNDRFSAERPEGSISTLTIQRTEQRDSAMYRCASGTGSNTGELFFGEGSRLTVL.

The V gene is TRBV28, the J gene TRBJ2-5, with TRBD2 matching 13 bases. CDR3 length: 17 residues. V lost 6 bases to trimming and J lost 5 bases; unmatched junction nucleotides: 12. Germline V lookup: CDR1 MDHEN, CDR2 SYDVKM. The CDR3 region is CASSKRTSGSISETQYF. The DNA for the CDR3 is TGTGCCAGCAGCAAACGGACTAGCGGGAGTATATCGGAGACCCAGTACTTC. Full variable domain (rest looked up from reference TRBV28 and TRBJ2-5): DVKVTQSSRYLVKRTGEKVFLECVQDMDHENMFWYRQDPGLGLRLIYFSYDVKMKEKGDIPEGYSVSREKKERFSLILESASTNQTSMYLCASSKRTSGSISETQYFGPGTRLLVL.

This chain joins TRBV5-1 and TRBJ2-7, with TRBD1 as a possible D gene (7 bases). The length of the CDR3 is 13 residues. V lost 3 bases, J lost 11 bases, and 18 bases lay in between. Germline V lookup: CDR1 SGHRS, CDR2 YFSETQ. CDR3 region: CASSSEGRDSKYF. In DNA form, the CDR3 reads TGCGCCAGCAGCTCGGAGGGGCGGGACAGCAAGTACTTC.

The chain uses TRBV18 and TRBJ2-1; D might be TRBD1 (5 bases). This CDR3 is 14 amino acids long. Germline V lookup: CDR1 KGHSH, CDR2 LQKENI. V shed 4 bases and J shed 5 bases, with 12 bases lying between them. The CDR3 loop reads CASSLGVGHNEQFF. DNA for the CDR3: TGTGCCAGCTCACTAGGGGTTGGCCACAATGAGCAGTTCTTC. Looking up the rest from reference TRBV18 and TRBJ2-1 gives the full variable domain: NAGVMQNPRHLVRRRGQEARLRCSPMKGHSHVYWYRQLPEEGLKFMVYLQKENIIDESGMPKERFSAEFPKEGPSILRIQQVVRGDSAAYFCASSLGVGHNEQFFGPGTRLTVL.